What follows is one TCR beta chain and its context. Its antigen is undetermined. The data originate from a study of cytomegalovirus exposure and HLA in healthy donors. Whole-study context: For the 300 to 450 genotyped donors, about 79% fell within the Caucasian-associated ancestry cluster. Study-level results: Later genetic work tied a missense DCLRE1C variant to beta-chain V and J trimming. Cytomegalovirus-associated TCR beta chains were listed, numbering around 150.

The CDR3 runs 15 residues. The trim removed 6 bases at V and 2 bases at J, leaving 3 bases unmatched. Germline lookup yields CDR1 SNHLY and CDR2 FYNNEI. Donors were nominally healthy when sampled, though unrecorded immune exposures were likely. The primer mix had 60 Vbeta and 13 Jbeta primers. Profiling relied on immunoSEQ multiplex PCR, and the TCRdb table lists in-frame clones only, not all of them. The top ten hold 2.5% to 3% of the sample, which has about 120,000 clones, over 60% seen once. The TCR sequence derives from a middle-aged woman in good health and CMV-seropositive. Sequencing used PBMCs. The chain employs TRBV2 and TRBJ2-6; 8 positions match TRBD1. CDR3 in DNA: TGTGCCAGCAGGGACAGGGCCACTGGGGCCAACGTCCTGACTTTC. Amino acids: CASRDRATGANVLTF.